The next 29 T cell receptor beta chains were all read from a single sample in a study of blood T cell repertoires in COVID-19. The data were produced by immunoSEQ multiplex PCR, yet TCRdb's version contains in-frame clones alone and is incomplete. The profile shows about 180,000 clones, more than 70% of them singletons. The sequencing sample was made of peripheral blood. The receptors were gathered from a man aged 50 or older with active or convalescent COVID-19.

CDR3 loop: CASSPGGTYEQYF. CDR3 in DNA: TGTGCCAGCAGTCCGGGGGGCACCTACGAGCAGTACTTC. The chain is built from TRBV12-3 or TRBV12-4 and TRBJ2-7; TRBD2 is a possible D gene (7 bases). The ends were cut back, 5 bases at V and 2 bases at J, with 10 bases in the middle. The CDR3 is 13 residues long.

The J gene is TRBJ2-5, the V gene TRBV27, with D tentatively TRBD1 (6 bases). The germline V gene encodes CDR1 MNHEY and CDR2 SMNVEV (reference sequence). This CDR3 comprises 16 residues. Trimming removed 3 bases at V and 3 bases at J, with 17 bases between. The CDR3 region is CASSFYGGEQKETQYF. In nucleotides, the CDR3 is TGTGCCAGCAGTTTTTATGGGGGCGAACAGAAAGAGACCCAGTACTTC.

This rearrangement joins TRBV6-1 to TRBJ1-6; D is uncertain. Germline CDR1 and CDR2: MNHNS and SASEGT. This CDR3 region has 15 residues. The V and J ends lost 2 bases and 5 bases respectively, with 10 bases between them. The CDR3, as DNA: TGTGCCAGCAGTGAAAGGTCCGGAGATAATTCACCCCTCCACTTT. This gives the protein CASSERSGDNSPLHF.

The chain couples TRBV7-9 to TRBJ1-6; D may be TRBD1 (6 bases). Germline values: CDR1 SEHNR, CDR2 FQNEAQ (reference sequence). The CDR3 sequence is 16 residues long. Trimming left V 5 bases short and J 7 bases short, with 18 bases between. The CDR3 region is CASSPGHSASNSPLHF. The CDR3 DNA sequence: TGTGCCAGCAGCCCGGGACACTCGGCTAGCAATTCACCCCTCCACTTT.

This rearrangement joins TRBV7-9 to TRBJ2-7; the D gene is possibly TRBD2 (6 bases). Trimming removed 5 bases from V and 0 bases from J, with 20 bases in between. CDR3 length equals 17 residues. The germline V gene has CDR1 SEHNR and CDR2 FQNEAQ (reference sequence). CDR3 sequence: CASSTFGGNRFSYEQYF. The CDR3 nucleotides read TGTGCCAGCAGCACCTTCGGGGGAAACAGATTCTCCTACGAGCAGTACTTC.

This chain connects TRBV15 to TRBJ1-2; D call uncertain. Germline V gene sequence: CDR1 LNHNV, CDR2 YYDKDF (reference sequence). This CDR3 is 17 amino acids long. Deletions cut 0 bases from V and 5 bases from J, with 19 bases between. Here the CDR3 reads CATSRDPRAGNLYGYTF. In nucleotides, the CDR3 is TGTGCCACCAGCAGAGATCCGAGGGCAGGAAACCTATATGGCTACACCTTC.

V gene TRBV28 combines with J gene TRBJ2-6; 8 bases agree with TRBD1. Per germline, CDR1 MDHEN and CDR2 SYDVKM. This CDR3 has 17 amino acids. With V trimmed by 3 bases and J by 4 bases, 8 bases remained unmatched. The CDR3 DNA reads as TGTGCCAGCAGTTTTGGGGGACAGGTTGCCGGGGCCAACGTCCTGACTTTC. Translating it yields CASSFGGQVAGANVLTF.

The chain recombines TRBV4-3 with TRBJ1-2, with 7 nucleotides matching TRBD1. The germline V gene encodes CDR1 LGHNA and CDR2 YSLEER. This CDR3 region has 16 residues. J lost 4 bases, V lost 1 base, and 9 bases had no gene match. CDR3 nucleotides: TGCGCCAGCAGCCAAGCTCGACAGGGCCCATTCTATGGCTACACCTTC. This sequence encodes CASSQARQGPFYGYTF.

The V gene is TRBV5-1, the J gene TRBJ1-2, with TRBD1 matching over 9 bases. J lost 5 bases, V lost 4 bases, and 6 bases had no gene match. The CDR3 sequence is 14 residues long. Germline assignment: CDR1 SGHRS and CDR2 YFSETQ. CDR3 nucleotide sequence: TGCGCCAGCAGCGAAAGGACAGGGGAATATGGCTACACCTTC. Translating gives CASSERTGEYGYTF.

J is TRBJ1-6 and V is TRBV25-1; D might be TRBD1 (6 bases). V lost 8 bases to trimming and J lost 5 bases, with 13 bases between them. Germline lookup yields CDR1 MGHDK and CDR2 SYGVNS. The CDR3 runs to 14 residues. CDR3 loop: CASGQGRNNSPLHF. The CDR3 DNA sequence: TGTGCCAGCGGTCAGGGGCGAAATAATTCACCCCTCCACTTT. Full variable domain (outside the CDR3, taken from reference TRBV25-1 and TRBJ1-6): EADIYQTPRYLVIGTGKKITLECSQTMGHDKMYWYQQDPGMELHLIHYSYGVNSTEKGDLSSESTVSRIRTEHFPLTLESARPSHTSQYLCASGQGRNNSPLHFGNGTRLTVT.

The chain recombines TRBV18 with TRBJ1-6; 8 bases are shared with TRBD1. CDR3 size: 15 residues. Trimming cost V 6 bases and J 6 bases; bases outside gene matches: 7. Germline CDR1 and CDR2: KGHSH and LQKENI. The CDR3 protein is CASSTDRVSNSPLHF. In nucleotides, the CDR3 is TGTGCCAGCTCCACGGACAGGGTCAGTAATTCACCCCTCCACTTT.

The chain links TRBV7-9 to TRBJ1-1, with a possible D match to TRBD1 (6 bases). The CDR3 is 13 amino acids. Germline loops: CDR1 SEHNR, CDR2 FQNEAQ (reference sequence). V was clipped by 4 bases and J by 4 bases, with 10 bases between them. In DNA, the CDR3 is TGTGCCAGCAGCTCTGCAGGGGCCACTGAAGCTTTCTTT. It translates to CASSSAGATEAFF.

The chain uses TRBV30 and TRBJ2-1; D unclear. CDR3 length: 11 residues. Germline CDR1 is GTSNPN and CDR2 is SVGIG (reference sequence). V was trimmed by 2 bases and J by 9 bases, leaving 8 bases between them. The CDR3 DNA reads as TGTGCCTGGAGTCTTGGTAGTGAGCAGTTCTTC. Translating it yields CAWSLGSEQFF.

The chain recombines TRBV7-8 with TRBJ1-1; D not certain. V shed 1 base and J shed 0 bases, with 9 bases lying between them. The CDR3 length is 15 residues. The germline V gene has CDR1 SGHVS and CDR2 FQNEAQ. CDR3 residues: CASSLVPRVNTEAFF. CDR3 nucleotide sequence: TGTGCCAGCAGCTTAGTCCCGCGGGTGAACACTGAAGCTTTCTTT.

The chain links TRBV25-1 to TRBJ2-3; 7 bases are a match to TRBD2. Looked up from germline, CDR1 is MGHDK and CDR2 is SYGVNS. The CDR3 runs 14 residues. V dropped 4 bases and J dropped 0; count of bases not matched to a gene: 1. CDR3 nucleotide sequence: TGTGCCAGCAGTGTAGCGGGTAGCACAGATACGCAGTATTTT. This gives the protein CASSVAGSTDTQYF.

The genes are TRBV14 and TRBJ1-4, with D unresolved. V lost 1 base and J 6 bases, leaving 12 bases between the germline ends. This CDR3 is 15 amino acids long. Germline lookup yields CDR1 SGHDN and CDR2 FVKESK. The CDR3 DNA follows: TGTGCCAGCAGCCAAGCTGGGTTGGAGGATGAAAAACTGTTTTTT. Encoded protein: CASSQAGLEDEKLFF.

This sequence joins TRBV27 and TRBJ2-7; 9 positions match TRBD2. The V and J ends lost 5 bases and 0 bases, in that order; junction bases with no gene match: 11. The germline CDR1 and CDR2 sequences are MNHEY and SMNVEV (reference sequence). The CDR3 has 17 residues. The CDR3 DNA reads TGTGCCAGCAGTATCAGGCAAACGGGACTAGCCTCCTACGAGCAGTACTTC. It yields the protein CASSIRQTGLASYEQYF.

This chain uses TRBV27 with TRBJ2-2; 7 bases are a match to TRBD1. The CDR3 consists of 16 residues. V lost 3 bases to trimming and J lost 7 bases; unmatched junction nucleotides: 11. CDR1 and CDR2 (germline): MNHEY, SMNVEV (reference sequence). CDR3 amino acids: CASSFRGGPPSGELFF. In DNA form, the CDR3 reads TGTGCCAGCAGTTTCAGAGGGGGCCCTCCCAGCGGGGAGCTGTTTTTT.

The chain combines TRBV25-1 with TRBJ1-6; D is unclear. The CDR3 is 15 residues long. Germline CDR1 and CDR2: MGHDK and SYGVNS. V was clipped by 1 base and J by 0 bases, with 4 bases between them. CDR3 nucleotides: TGTGCCAGCAGTGAATTAAACTCCTATAATTCACCCCTCCACTTT. Translated: CASSELNSYNSPLHF. The whole variable domain, filled in from reference TRBV25-1 and TRBJ1-6, reads EADIYQTPRYLVIGTGKKITLECSQTMGHDKMYWYQQDPGMELHLIHYSYGVNSTEKGDLSSESTVSRIRTEHFPLTLESARPSHTSQYLCASSELNSYNSPLHFGNGTRLTVT.

The V gene is TRBV11-3, the J gene TRBJ2-2; D unresolved. CDR3 length: 13 residues. Germline V lookup: CDR1 SGHNT, CDR2 YENEEA. The V gene lost 3 bases and the J gene lost 2 bases, with 4 bases spanning the gap. The CDR3 nucleotides are TGTGCCAGCAGCTTCTCTAACACCGGGGAGCTGTTTTTT. The encoded protein is CASSFSNTGELFF.

The gene calls are TRBV7-9 and TRBJ1-1; no reliable D call. This CDR3 spans 15 amino acids. V lost 2 bases and J lost 8, with 18 bases in between. Germline V gene data show CDR1 as SEHNR and CDR2 as FQNEAQ (reference sequence). The CDR3 spells CASSLNAATWREAFF. As DNA, the CDR3 is TGTGCCAGCAGCTTAAACGCGGCTACCTGGAGAGAAGCTTTCTTT.

The genes are TRBV7-2 and TRBJ1-5; weak D call: TRBD1 (6 bases). Trimming removed 1 base from V and 2 bases from J, with 15 bases in between. This CDR3 spans 17 amino acids. CDR1 is SGHTA, CDR2 FQGNSA, per germline. CDR3 amino acids: CASSLGAGAGGNQPQHF. The CDR3 nucleotides read TGTGCCAGCAGCTTAGGGGCAGGGGCGGGTGGCAATCAGCCCCAGCATTTT. The full variable domain, completed using reference TRBV7-2 and TRBJ1-5, is GAGVSQSPSNKVTEKGKDVELRCDPISGHTALYWYRQSLGQGLEFLIYFQGNSAPDKSGLPSDRFSAERTGGSVSTLTIQRTQQEDSAVYLCASSLGAGAGGNQPQHFGDGTRLSIL.

In DNA, the CDR3 is TGTGCCAGCAGCCGCGATCGGTTGAAACTGTTTTTT. Translation: CASSRDRLKLFF. The chain has TRBV7-9 and TRBJ1-4; D remains ambiguous. Per the germline V gene, CDR1 is SEHNR and CDR2 is FQNEAQ (reference sequence). V lost 5 bases and J 11 bases, leaving 12 bases between the germline ends. The CDR3 has 12 residues.

This sequence joins TRBV24-1 and TRBJ2-7; D not resolved. V gave up 1 base and J gave up 1 base, with 10 bases separating them. This CDR3 is built from 15 residues. In germline, CDR1 is KGHDR, CDR2 SFDVKD. Here the CDR3 DNA reads TGTGCCACCAGTGATTTTGAGACTGATTCCTACGAGCAGTACTTC. Amino acid sequence: CATSDFETDSYEQYF.

This rearrangement joins TRBV29-1 to TRBJ1-1; 7 bases agree with TRBD1. The V gene end was trimmed by 2 bases and the J gene end by 5 bases; junction bases not matched to a gene: 2. The CDR3 is 12 amino acids. CDR1 and CDR2 from the germline V gene are SQVTM and ANQGSEA. The CDR3 DNA reads as TGCAGCGTTGAAAGGGACAGAACTGAAGCTTTCTTT. It codes for CSVERDRTEAFF.

The J gene is TRBJ1-1, the V gene TRBV4-2; TRBD1 might be the D (6 bases). The length of the CDR3 is 13 residues. V lost 1 base and J lost 7, with 10 bases in between. Germline-derived CDR1 and CDR2 are LGHNA and YNFKEQ. CDR3 DNA: TGTGCCAGCAGCCAAGGGACAGTTTATGAAGCTTTCTTT. Protein sequence: CASSQGTVYEAFF.

The CDR3 nucleotides read TGCGCCAGCAGCTCAAGGACAGGAGACTATAATTCACCCCTCCACTTT. It specifies CASSSRTGDYNSPLHF. This rearrangement joins TRBV5-1 to TRBJ1-6; TRBD1 matches 7 bases. The CDR3 loop spans 16 amino acids. The trim removed 3 bases at V and 3 bases at J, leaving 6 bases unmatched. Germline CDR1 and CDR2: SGHRS and YFSETQ.

The chain links TRBV2 to TRBJ2-5; TRBD1 is a possible D gene (6 bases). V was trimmed by 1 base and J by 1 base, leaving 7 bases between them. CDR1 is SNHLY, CDR2 FYNNEI, per germline. The CDR3 extends over 14 amino acids. The CDR3 protein is CASSEGTAQETQYF. In DNA, the CDR3 is TGTGCCAGCAGTGAAGGGACAGCCCAAGAGACCCAGTACTTC.

This clone was picked up a small number of times. The chain combines TRBV11-2 with TRBJ2-7; 10 nucleotides line up with TRBD1. The junction had 5 bases not matched to a gene; V was cut back by 5 bases and J by 4 bases. The CDR3 runs 14 residues. Germline V gives CDR1 SGHAT, CDR2 FQNNGV. The CDR3 region has the DNA TGTGCCAGCAGCGAGGACAGGGGGAGATACGAGCAGTACTTC. It translates to CASSEDRGRYEQYF.